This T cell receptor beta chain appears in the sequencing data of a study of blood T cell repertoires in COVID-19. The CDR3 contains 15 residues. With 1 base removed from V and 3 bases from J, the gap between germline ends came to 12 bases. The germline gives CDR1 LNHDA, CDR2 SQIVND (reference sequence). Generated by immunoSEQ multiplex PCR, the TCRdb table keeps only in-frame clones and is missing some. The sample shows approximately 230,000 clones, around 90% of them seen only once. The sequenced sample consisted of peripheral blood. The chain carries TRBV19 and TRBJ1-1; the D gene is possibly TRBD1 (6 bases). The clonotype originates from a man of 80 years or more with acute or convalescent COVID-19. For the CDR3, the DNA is TGTGCCAGTAGTATAGGGGGGGGGCGGCACACTGAAGCTTTCTTT. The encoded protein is CASSIGGGRHTEAFF.